The 18 T cell receptor beta chains below all came from one sample that was sequenced in a study of radiotherapy plus CTLA-4 blockade in lung cancer. Generated by immunoSEQ multiplex PCR, the TCRdb table keeps only in-frame clones and is missing some. The data contain around 40,000 clones, 70% to 80% of them singletons. Sequencing used peripheral blood, obtained from a patient treated with radiotherapy plus ipilimumab. The receptors derive from a human donor with non-small cell lung cancer who had stable disease on radiotherapy plus ipilimumab.

This clone was counted many times. The V and J genes are TRBV7-9 and TRBJ2-7; TRBD1 matches 7 bases. Germline CDR1 SEHNR, CDR2 FQNEAQ (reference sequence). This CDR3 is built from 16 residues. J was trimmed by 4 bases and V by 7 bases; bases with no gene match: 16. DNA of the CDR3: TGTGCCAGCACCCACAAGACAGGGCCTCCTCCTTACGAGCAGTACTTC. Its protein product is CASTHKTGPPPYEQYF.

The rearrangement links TRBV9 to TRBJ2-5, with TRBD2 matching 7 bases. Germline CDR1 and CDR2: SGDLS and YYNGEE. V was pared by 5 bases and J by 5 bases, with 15 bases of the junction left unmatched. The CDR3 covers 16 residues. The CDR3 spells CASSLSGTTSWETQYF. The CDR3 nucleotides read TGTGCCAGCAGTTTATCCGGGACTACCTCGTGGGAGACCCAGTACTTC. Drawing the rest from reference TRBV9 and TRBJ2-5, the complete variable domain is DSGVTQTPKHLITATGQRVTLRCSPRSGDLSVYWYQQSLDQGLQFLIQYYNGEERAKGNILERFSAQQFPDLHSELNLSSLELGDSALYFCASSLSGTTSWETQYFGPGTRLLVL.

V and J are TRBV18 and TRBJ1-2, with a possible D match to TRBD1 (6 bases). Germline loops: CDR1 KGHSH, CDR2 LQKENI. The length of the CDR3 is 13 residues. The V end lost 3 bases, the J end lost 2 bases, and 7 bases lay between the germline ends. The CDR3 nucleotides are TGTGCCAGCTCACCGGACAGCAACTATGGCTACACCTTC. As protein: CASSPDSNYGYTF.

The chain has TRBV11-3 and TRBJ2-3, with 7 positions matching TRBD2. V lost 4 bases and J lost 0; bases outside the gene matches: 7. Germline V lookup: CDR1 SGHNT, CDR2 YENEEA. The length of the CDR3 is 16 residues. CDR3 residues: CASSSRLGGSTDTQYF. DNA for the CDR3: TGTGCCAGCAGCTCAAGGCTCGGGGGGAGCACAGATACGCAGTATTTT.

This clone has a single count. This chain uses TRBV7-8 with TRBJ2-5; 8 nucleotides agree with TRBD2. V trimming: 1 base; J trimming: 5 bases; junction bases outside the gene matches: 6. The CDR3 totals 15 residues. Germline V gene data show CDR1 as SGHVS and CDR2 as FQNEAQ. The CDR3 spells CASSLGLAGGETQYF. CDR3 bases: TGTGCCAGCAGCTTAGGCCTAGCGGGCGGGGAGACCCAGTACTTC.

The gene calls are TRBV19 and TRBJ1-6, with 8 bases fitting TRBD1. This CDR3 is built from 18 residues. CDR1 LNHDA and CDR2 SQIVND come from the germline V gene (reference sequence). The V and J ends lost 7 bases and 3 bases, in that order; junction bases with no gene match: 14. CDR3 coding DNA: TGTGCCAGTACCCTATCCCCCGGGACAGGAGGCTATAATTCACCCCTCCACTTT. This encodes CASTLSPGTGGYNSPLHF.

A single count supports this clone. The rearrangement joins TRBV19 to TRBJ1-6; 10 bases match TRBD1. The CDR3 runs to 14 residues. J lost 5 bases, V lost 7 bases, and 2 bases had no gene match. Germline CDR1 reads LNHDA; CDR2 reads SQIVND (reference sequence). In nucleotides, the CDR3 is TGTGCCAGTACTGGACAGGGGGATAATTCACCCCTCCACTTT. The encoded protein is CASTGQGDNSPLHF. The variable domain in full, completed from reference TRBV19 and TRBJ1-6, reads DGGITQSPKYLFRKEGQNVTLSCEQNLNHDAMYWYRQDPGQGLRLIYYSQIVNDFQKGDIAEGYSVSREKKESFPLTVTSAQKNPTAFYLCASTGQGDNSPLHFGNGTRLTVT.

The J gene is TRBJ1-1, the V gene TRBV7-2, with TRBD1 as a possible D gene (5 bases). The CDR3 contains 14 residues. Germline-derived CDR1 and CDR2 are SGHTA and FQGNSA. Trimming took off 5 bases at V and 3 bases at J, with 13 bases between the two ends. CDR3 amino acids: CASSPVGRDTEAFF. CDR3 bases: TGTGCCAGCAGCCCAGTGGGGCGTGACACTGAAGCTTTCTTT.

This chain uses TRBV5-1 with TRBJ2-1; D is ambiguous. Per the germline V gene, CDR1 is SGHRS and CDR2 is YFSETQ. The CDR3 contains 13 residues. Trimming cost V 0 bases and J 4 bases, with 5 bases left between them. The CDR3: CASSLDQYNEQFF. CDR3 coding DNA: TGCGCCAGCAGCTTGGACCAGTACAATGAGCAGTTCTTC.

The chain combines TRBV5-4 with TRBJ1-2, with D uncertain. V was cut by 0 bases and J by 1 base, with 13 bases left in between. Per germline, CDR1 SGHNT and CDR2 YYREEE (reference sequence). This CDR3 has 16 residues. CDR3 residues: CASSLGAISLNYGYTF. The CDR3 DNA is TGTGCCAGCAGCTTGGGGGCTATTTCCCTTAACTATGGCTACACCTTC.

This clone was detected once. The chain has TRBV7-2 and TRBJ2-2; the D gene is possibly TRBD2 (5 bases). The CDR3 is made up of 16 amino acids. Germline values: CDR1 SGHTA, CDR2 FQGNSA. V was trimmed by 6 bases and J by 8 bases, leaving 22 bases between them. The CDR3 region is CASRPRPRVSEGELFF. The CDR3 DNA reads TGTGCCAGCAGACCCAGGCCGAGGGTCAGCGAGGGGGAGCTGTTTTTT.

This clone was detected only a few times. The V call is TRBV25-1, the J call TRBJ2-3; possibly TRBD1 for D (6 bases). V lost 6 bases and J 2 bases, leaving 12 bases between the germline ends. The CDR3 covers 14 residues. CDR1 and CDR2 from the germline V gene are MGHDK and SYGVNS. The chain's CDR3 is CASRRTEPTDTQYF. CDR3 DNA: TGTGCCAGCAGAAGGACAGAGCCCACAGATACGCAGTATTTT. The variable domain in full, with the rest retrieved from reference TRBV25-1 and TRBJ2-3, is EADIYQTPRYLVIGTGKKITLECSQTMGHDKMYWYQQDPGMELHLIHYSYGVNSTEKGDLSSESTVSRIRTEHFPLTLESARPSHTSQYLCASRRTEPTDTQYFGPGTRLTVL.

The gene calls are TRBV5-6 and TRBJ2-3, with D possibly TRBD1 on 5 matching bases. The CDR3 runs 13 residues. Germline V lookup: CDR1 SGHDT, CDR2 YYEEEE. V dropped 3 bases and J dropped 9 bases, with 14 bases sitting between them. CDR3 amino acids: CASSSDRQTTQYF. CDR3 bases: TGTGCCAGCAGCTCGGACCGACAGACAACGCAGTATTTT.

The chain joins TRBV28 to TRBJ1-4; no firm D call. This CDR3 has 11 residues. V lost 5 bases, J lost 10 bases, and 8 bases lay in between. Germline CDR1 MDHEN, CDR2 SYDVKM. CDR3 nucleotides: TGTGCCAGCAGTCCCGACATAAAACTGTTTTTT. Its protein product is CASSPDIKLFF.

The chain is built from TRBV4-1 and TRBJ1-2; D gene unclear. The CDR3 has 15 amino acids. Trimming left V 3 bases short and J 2 bases short, with 13 bases between. Germline CDR1 reads MGHRA; CDR2 reads YSYEKL. CDR3 DNA: TGCGCCAGCAGCCAGGTCCCCGGCGGGAACTATGGCTACACCTTC. As protein: CASSQVPGGNYGYTF.

This clone rates as medium-sized. The chain employs TRBV2 and TRBJ2-1; 9 nucleotides align to TRBD1. The CDR3 sequence is 15 residues long. Losses at the gene ends were 6 bases for V and 6 bases for J; bases not matched to a gene: 9. The germline V gene encodes CDR1 SNHLY and CDR2 FYNNEI. CDR3 region: CASSPYWTGANEQFF. The CDR3, as DNA: TGTGCCAGCAGCCCCTATTGGACAGGGGCCAATGAGCAGTTCTTC.

The rearrangement uses TRBV2 and TRBJ2-7; D might be TRBD1 (6 bases). V was trimmed by 5 bases and J by 4 bases, leaving 15 bases between them. Germline assignment: CDR1 SNHLY and CDR2 FYNNEI. The CDR3 spans 14 residues. CDR3 sequence: CASSSTGSTYEQYF. CDR3 DNA: TGTGCCAGCAGTTCGACAGGATCTACTTACGAGCAGTACTTC.

The genes are TRBV19 and TRBJ1-1; a possible D gene is TRBD1 (5 bases). Germline V lookup: CDR1 LNHDA, CDR2 SQIVND (reference sequence). V gave up 6 bases and J gave up 1 base, with 12 bases separating them. The length of the CDR3 is 14 residues. DNA for the CDR3: TGTGCCAGTAGGGAATTGGACAAGAACACTGAAGCTTTCTTT. It is translated as CASRELDKNTEAFF. Complete variable domain (other parts from reference TRBV19 and TRBJ1-1): DGGITQSPKYLFRKEGQNVTLSCEQNLNHDAMYWYRQDPGQGLRLIYYSQIVNDFQKGDIAEGYSVSREKKESFPLTVTSAQKNPTAFYLCASRELDKNTEAFFGQGTRLTVV.